This T cell receptor beta chain was observed in a study of T cells in Graves' hyperthyroidism and ophthalmopathy. Newly diagnosed hyperthyroidism patients aged 18 to 65 years had disease lasting under 2 months. TCR beta CDR3 regions were amplified from RNA transcripts. HTBI primers were employed in a first-round RT-PCR of the TCR CDR3. TCRdb reprocessed the multiplex PCR reads via MiXCR and lists one record per CDR3 protein. The profile shows 650,000 to 700,000 distinct CDR3 sequences, roughly 17% of them singletons. CDR1 is MDHEN, CDR2 SYDVKM, per germline. V was trimmed by 7 bases and J by 7 bases, leaving 16 bases between them. This CDR3 contains 13 residues. In its sample, this clonotype was seen many times.

The TCR comes from a man aged 50 or older with Graves' hyperthyroidism. This chain uses TRBV28 with TRBJ1-1, with TRBD1 as a possible D gene (6 bases). What was sequenced was blood. The CDR3 spells CASTQGGIGEAFF. The CDR3 nucleotides are TGTGCCAGCACACAGGGAGGTATTGGTGAAGCTTTCTTT.